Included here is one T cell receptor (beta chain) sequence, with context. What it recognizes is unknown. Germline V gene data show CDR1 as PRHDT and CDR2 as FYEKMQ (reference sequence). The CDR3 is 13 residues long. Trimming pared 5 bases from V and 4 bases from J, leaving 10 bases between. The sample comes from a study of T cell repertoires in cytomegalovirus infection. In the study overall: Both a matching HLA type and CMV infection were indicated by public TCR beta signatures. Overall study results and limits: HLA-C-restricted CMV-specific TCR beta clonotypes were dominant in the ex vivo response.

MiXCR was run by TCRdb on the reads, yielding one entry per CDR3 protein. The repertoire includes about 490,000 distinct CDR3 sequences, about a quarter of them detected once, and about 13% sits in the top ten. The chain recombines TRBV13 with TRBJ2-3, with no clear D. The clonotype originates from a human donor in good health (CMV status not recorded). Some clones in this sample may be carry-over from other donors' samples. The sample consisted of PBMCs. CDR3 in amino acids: CASSARESDTQYF. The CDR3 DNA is TGTGCCAGCAGCGCGCGAGAATCAGATACGCAGTATTTT. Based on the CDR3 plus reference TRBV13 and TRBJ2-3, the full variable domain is AAGVIQSPRHLIKEKRETATLKCYPIPRHDTVYWYQQGPGQDPQFLISFYEKMQSDKGSIPDRFSAQQFSDYHSELNMSSLELGDSALYFCASSARESDTQYFGPGTRLTVL.